The sequence of this T cell receptor (beta chain) was determined in a study of molecular identifiers for immune sequencing clone quantification. Germline trimming cut 3 bases from V and 6 bases from J; bases unmatched to any gene: 2. This CDR3 contains 14 residues. CDR1 is LNHDA, CDR2 SQIVND, per germline (reference sequence). Each CDR3 protein gets one entry after TCRdb re-called the PCR reads with MiXCR. The data show more than 450,000 distinct CDR3 sequences, 25% seen once. The receptor was isolated from a human donor in good health. Some libraries in this study had Jurkat cell RNA spiked in. V usage is TRBV19 and J usage is TRBJ2-1; TRBD1 aligns across 10 bases. Sequencing was performed on naive CD8+ T cells from blood, with Jurkat cell RNA spiked in. Subset here: FACS-sorted CD8+CD4-CCR7+CD45RA+ naive T cells. The CDR3 sequence: CASSIRDRGNEQFF. CDR3 nucleotide sequence: TGTGCCAGTAGTATCCGGGACAGGGGCAATGAGCAGTTCTTC.